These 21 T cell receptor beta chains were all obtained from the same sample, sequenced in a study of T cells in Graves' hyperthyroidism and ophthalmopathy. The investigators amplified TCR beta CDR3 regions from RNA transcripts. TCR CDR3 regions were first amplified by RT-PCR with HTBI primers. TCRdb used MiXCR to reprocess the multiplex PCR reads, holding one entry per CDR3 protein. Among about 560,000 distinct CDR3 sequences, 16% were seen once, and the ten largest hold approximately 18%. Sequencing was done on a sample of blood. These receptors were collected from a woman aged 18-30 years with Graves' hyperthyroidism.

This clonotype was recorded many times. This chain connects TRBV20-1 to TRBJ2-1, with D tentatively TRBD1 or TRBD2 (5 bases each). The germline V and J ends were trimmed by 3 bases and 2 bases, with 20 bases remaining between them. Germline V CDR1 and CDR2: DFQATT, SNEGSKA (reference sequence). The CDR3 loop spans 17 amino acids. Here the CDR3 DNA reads TGCAGTGCTAGGGATTCCGGGGCCCGACCGCCCTACAATGAGCAGTTCTTC. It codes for CSARDSGARPPYNEQFF.

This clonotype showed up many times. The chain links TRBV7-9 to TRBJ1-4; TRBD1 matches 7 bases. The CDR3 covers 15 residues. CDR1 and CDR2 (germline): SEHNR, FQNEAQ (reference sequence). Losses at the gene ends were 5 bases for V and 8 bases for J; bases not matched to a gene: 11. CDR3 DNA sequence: TGTGCCAGCAGCGTGAATCGACAGGGAAGAGAAAAACTGTTTTTT. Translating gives CASSVNRQGREKLFF.

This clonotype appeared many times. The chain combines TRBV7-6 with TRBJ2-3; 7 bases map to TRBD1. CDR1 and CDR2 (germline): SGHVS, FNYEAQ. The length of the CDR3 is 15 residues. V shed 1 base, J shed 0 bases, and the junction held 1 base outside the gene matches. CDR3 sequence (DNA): TGTGCCAGCAGCTTAGGGACAGGAAGCACAGATACGCAGTATTTT. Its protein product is CASSLGTGSTDTQYF.

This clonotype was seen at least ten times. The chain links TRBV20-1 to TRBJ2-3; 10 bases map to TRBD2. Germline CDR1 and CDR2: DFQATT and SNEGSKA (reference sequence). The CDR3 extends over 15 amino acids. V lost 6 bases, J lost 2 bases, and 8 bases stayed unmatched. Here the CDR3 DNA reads TGCAGTGCGCAAAGACTAGCGGGTTTCACAGATACGCAGTATTTT. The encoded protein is CSAQRLAGFTDTQYF.

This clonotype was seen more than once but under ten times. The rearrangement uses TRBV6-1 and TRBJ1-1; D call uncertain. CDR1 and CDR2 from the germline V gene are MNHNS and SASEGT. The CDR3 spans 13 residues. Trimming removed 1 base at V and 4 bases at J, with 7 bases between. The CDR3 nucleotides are TGTGCCAGCAGTGAAGGGAGAGCCACTGAAGCTTTCTTT. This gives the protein CASSEGRATEAFF.

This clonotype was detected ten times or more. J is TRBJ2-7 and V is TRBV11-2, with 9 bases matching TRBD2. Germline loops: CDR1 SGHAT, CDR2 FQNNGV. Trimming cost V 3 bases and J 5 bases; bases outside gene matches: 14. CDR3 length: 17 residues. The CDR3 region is CASSFGLREGRFHEQYF. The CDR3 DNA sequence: TGTGCCAGCAGCTTTGGTTTGCGGGAGGGCCGTTTCCACGAGCAGTACTTC. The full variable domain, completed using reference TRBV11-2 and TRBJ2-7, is EAGVAQSPRYKIIEKRQSVAFWCNPISGHATLYWYQQILGQGPKLLIQFQNNGVVDDSQLPKDRFSAERLKGVDSTLKIQPAKLEDSAVYLCASSFGLREGRFHEQYFGPGTRLTVT.

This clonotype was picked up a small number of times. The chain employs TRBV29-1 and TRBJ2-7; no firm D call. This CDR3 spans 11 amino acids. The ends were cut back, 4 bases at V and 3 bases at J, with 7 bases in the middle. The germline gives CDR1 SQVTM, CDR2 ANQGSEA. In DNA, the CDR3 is TGCAGCGTTGGGCTGGTCTACGAGCAGTACTTC. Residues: CSVGLVYEQYF.

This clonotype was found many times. CDR3 residues: CASSPAWGRAYEQYF. In nucleotides, the CDR3 is TGTGCCAGCAGCCCAGCTTGGGGCAGGGCCTACGAGCAGTACTTC. The rearrangement joins TRBV3-1 to TRBJ2-7, with D maybe TRBD1 (5 bases). Germline V CDR1 and CDR2: LGHDT, YNNKEL (reference sequence). V was pared by 4 bases and J by 2 bases, with 15 bases between. The CDR3 is 15 amino acids.

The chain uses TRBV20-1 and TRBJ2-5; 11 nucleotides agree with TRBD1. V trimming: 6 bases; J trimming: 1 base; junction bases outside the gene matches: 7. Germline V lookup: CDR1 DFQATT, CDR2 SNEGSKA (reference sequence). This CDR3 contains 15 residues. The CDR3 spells CSAERTGGPQETQYF. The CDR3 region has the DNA TGCAGTGCAGAAAGGACAGGGGGCCCCCAAGAGACCCAGTACTTC.

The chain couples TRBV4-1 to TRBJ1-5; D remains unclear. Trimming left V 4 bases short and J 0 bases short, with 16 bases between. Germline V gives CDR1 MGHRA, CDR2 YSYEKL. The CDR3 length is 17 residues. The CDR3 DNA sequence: TGCGCCAGCAGCCGTACCTTCTCCCCGTATAGCAATCAGCCCCAGCATTTT. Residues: CASSRTFSPYSNQPQHF.

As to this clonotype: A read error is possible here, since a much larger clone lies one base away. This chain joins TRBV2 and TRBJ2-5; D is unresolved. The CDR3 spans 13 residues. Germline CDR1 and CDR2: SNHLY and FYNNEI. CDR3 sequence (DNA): TGTGCCTGCAGTGCACTACGACAAGAGACCCAGTACTTC. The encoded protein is CACSALRQETQYF.

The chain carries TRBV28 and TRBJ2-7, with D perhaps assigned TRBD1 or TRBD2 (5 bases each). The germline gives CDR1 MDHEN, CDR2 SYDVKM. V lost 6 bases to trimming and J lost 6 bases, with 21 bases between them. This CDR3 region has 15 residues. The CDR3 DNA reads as TGTGCCAGCAGACCCGGGACCGTCTATCGAGGCGAGCAGTACTTC. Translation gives CASRPGTVYRGEQYF.

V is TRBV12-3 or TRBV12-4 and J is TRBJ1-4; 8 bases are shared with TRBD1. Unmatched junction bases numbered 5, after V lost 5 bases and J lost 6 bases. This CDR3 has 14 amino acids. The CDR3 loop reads CASSPGQAHEKLFF. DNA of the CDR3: TGTGCCAGCAGTCCGGGACAGGCGCATGAAAAACTGTTTTTT.

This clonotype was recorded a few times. Here the CDR3 DNA reads TGTGCCAGCAGCCACCTTCGGGGGCGGGATTTTGACTATGGCTACACCTTC. This encodes CASSHLRGRDFDYGYTF. The chain carries TRBV14 and TRBJ1-2, with D tentatively TRBD1 (6 bases). Germline V gives CDR1 SGHDN, CDR2 FVKESK. The V end was cut by 3 bases, the J end by 3 bases, with 20 bases between. CDR3 length: 17 amino acids.

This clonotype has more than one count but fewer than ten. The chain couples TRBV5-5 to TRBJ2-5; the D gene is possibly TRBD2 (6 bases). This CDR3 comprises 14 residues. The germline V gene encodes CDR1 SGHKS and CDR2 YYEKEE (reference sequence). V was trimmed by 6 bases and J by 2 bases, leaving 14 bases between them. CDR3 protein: CASNGGVGQETQYF. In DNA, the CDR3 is TGTGCCAGCAACGGGGGAGTGGGGCAAGAGACCCAGTACTTC.

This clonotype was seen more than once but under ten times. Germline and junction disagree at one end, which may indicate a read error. The chain's CDR3 is CASSELRRTEAFF. DNA of the CDR3: TGCGCCAGCAGTGAGTTGCGGAGAACTGAAGCTTTCTTT. This chain joins TRBV11-2 and TRBJ1-1; the D is unclear. Germline values: CDR1 SGHAT, CDR2 FQNNGV. The length of the CDR3 is 13 residues. The whole variable domain, remainder taken from reference TRBV11-2 and TRBJ1-1, is EAGVAQSPRYKIIEKRQSVAFWCNPISGHATLYWYQQILGQGPKLLIQFQNNGVVDDSQLPKDRFSAERLKGVDSTLKIQPAKLEDSAVYLCASSELRRTEAFFGQGTRLTVV.

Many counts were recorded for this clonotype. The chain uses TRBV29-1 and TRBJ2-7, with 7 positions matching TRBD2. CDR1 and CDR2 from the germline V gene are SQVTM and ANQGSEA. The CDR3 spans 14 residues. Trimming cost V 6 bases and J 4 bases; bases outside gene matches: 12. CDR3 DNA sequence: TGCAGCGTCCACATCGGCGGGAGAAGGTACGAGCAGTACTTC. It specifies CSVHIGGRRYEQYF.

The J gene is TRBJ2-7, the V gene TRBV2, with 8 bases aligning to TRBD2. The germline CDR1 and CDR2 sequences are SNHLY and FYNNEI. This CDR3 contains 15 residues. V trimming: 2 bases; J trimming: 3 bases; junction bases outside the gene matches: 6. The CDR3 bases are TGTGCCAGCAGTGAATACGGGAGGGCCGGCTACGAGCAGTACTTC. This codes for CASSEYGRAGYEQYF.

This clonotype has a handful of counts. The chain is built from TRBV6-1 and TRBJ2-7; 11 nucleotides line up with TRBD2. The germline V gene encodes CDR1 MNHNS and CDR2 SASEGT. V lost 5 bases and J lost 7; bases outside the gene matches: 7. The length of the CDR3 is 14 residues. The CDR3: CASSNSGRAGEQYF. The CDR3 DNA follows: TGTGCCAGCAGTAATAGCGGGAGGGCCGGAGAGCAGTACTTC.

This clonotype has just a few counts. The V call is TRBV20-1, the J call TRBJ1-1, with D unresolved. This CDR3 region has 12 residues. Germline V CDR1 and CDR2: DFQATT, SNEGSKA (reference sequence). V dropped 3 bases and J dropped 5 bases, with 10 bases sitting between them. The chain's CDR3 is CSASEDKTEAFF. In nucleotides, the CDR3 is TGCAGTGCTAGCGAAGACAAAACTGAAGCTTTCTTT.

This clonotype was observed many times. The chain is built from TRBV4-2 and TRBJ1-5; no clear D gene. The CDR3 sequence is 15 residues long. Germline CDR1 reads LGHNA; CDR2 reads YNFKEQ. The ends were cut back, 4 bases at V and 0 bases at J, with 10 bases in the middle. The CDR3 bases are TGTGCCAGCAGCCCCCCGACGGGTAGCAATCAGCCCCAGCATTTT. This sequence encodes CASSPPTGSNQPQHF.